The present TCR beta chain was sequenced within a study of T cell changes during pregnancy in multiple sclerosis. Clones were sequenced by immunoSEQ multiplex PCR, and TCRdb holds only the in-frame ones, with some missing. This table holds over 40,000 clones, over 90% found once. The CDR3 is 15 amino acids. The germline V gene encodes CDR1 MNHEY and CDR2 SVGAGI. Losses at the gene ends were 0 bases for V and 5 bases for J; bases not matched to a gene: 6. This sample comprised peripheral blood, obtained in the third trimester of pregnancy. V usage is TRBV6-5 and J usage is TRBJ1-1; 7 nucleotides match TRBD1. The clonotype was recovered from a female donor with multiple sclerosis, enrolled in a pregnancy study. CDR3 in DNA: TGTGCCAGCAGTTACTCGCACAGGGGAAGGACTGAAGCTTTCTTT. Translated: CASSYSHRGRTEAFF.